This T cell receptor (beta chain) was documented in a study of T cells after yellow fever vaccination. Points from the study as a whole: Peaking on day 5 versus 15, the secondary response was faster but weaker. Some clonotypes, a small share, were shared between CD4 and CD8 compartments.

This clonotype has just a few counts. What it binds is unknown. The ends lost 6 bases at V and 2 bases at J; junction bases unmatched: 7. Germline CDR1 is SGHTA and CDR2 is FQGNSA. The CDR3 sequence is 15 residues long. Researchers made TCR cDNA using 5'RACE template switching, and this step added a universal primer site and UMIs. TCRdb independently ran MiXCR on the 5' RACE reads; one entry per CDR3 protein. The sample includes just under 600,000 distinct CDR3 sequences, roughly 13% seen only once; the top ten take over 13%. The sample consisted of PBMCs, taken on the day of the yellow fever booster vaccination. This chain joins TRBV7-2 and TRBJ2-3; TRBD2 matches 8 bases. This TCR came from a man aged 25 to 45 who received the YFV17D yellow fever vaccine. CDR3 DNA sequence: TGTGCCAGCAGACCAGCGGGAGAGGCCACAGATACGCAGTATTTT. Amino acid sequence: CASRPAGEATDTQYF.